A selection of T cell receptor beta chains follows, all from one sample in a study of blood T cell repertoires in COVID-19. Using immunoSEQ multiplex PCR, the repertoire was profiled, and TCRdb retains in-frame clones only, with some absent. Here the sample spans approximately 210,000 clones, roughly 88% being singletons. Sequencing was performed on peripheral blood. All receptors come from a man between 18 and 29 years old with active or convalescent COVID-19. CDR3s include the opening cysteine and the closing phenylalanine or tryptophan. A D gene is named only where the DNA matches it firmly. Part of the rows lack a size; the others show once, few, many or a class for expanded clones.

j_call clone_size cdr3_length v_call d_call cdr3_aa cdr3_nt
TRBJ2-7 once 15 TRBV7-2 TRBD2 CASSLSALAGYEQYF TGTGCCAGCAGCTTGAGCGCACTAGCGGGGTACGAGCAGTACTTC
TRBJ2-1 - 15 TRBV9 TRBD1 CASSTRQGSIDEQFF TGTGCCAGCAGCACGAGACAGGGTAGTATCGATGAGCAGTTCTTC
TRBJ1-1 - 13 TRBV12-3/TRBV12-4 - CASTQYANTEAFF TGTGCCAGCACCCAGTATGCGAACACTGAAGCTTTCTTT
TRBJ1-3 few 17 TRBV10-3 - CAISESIELRAGNTIYF TGTGCCATCAGTGAGTCGATCGAGCTCAGGGCCGGAAACACCATATATTTT
TRBJ2-1 - 16 TRBV19 TRBD2 CASSRGIGLVGHEQFF TGTGCCAGTAGTAGGGGAATCGGACTAGTCGGGCATGAGCAGTTCTTC
TRBJ2-7 - 17 TRBV11-2 - CASSLDRPPRSSYEQYF TGTGCCAGCAGCTTAGATCGTCCCCCGAGGAGCTCCTACGAGCAGTACTTC
TRBJ2-7 - 11 TRBV29-1 TRBD1 CSVDRTGSRYF TGCAGCGTTGATAGGACAGGTAGCAGGTACTTC
TRBJ2-7 - 16 TRBV6-5 TRBD1 CASSWGDPDRGYEQYF TGTGCCAGCAGTTGGGGCGACCCTGACAGGGGCTACGAGCAGTACTTC
TRBJ2-7 once 12 TRBV29-1 TRBD1 CSVEGQGYEQYF TGCAGCGTTGAGGGACAGGGCTACGAGCAGTACTTC
TRBJ2-7 - 17 TRBV5-1 TRBD2 CASSASPGTSVSYEQYF TGCGCCAGCAGCGCATCCCCCGGGACTAGCGTTTCCTACGAGCAGTACTTC
TRBJ2-1 - 16 TRBV2 TRBD2 CASSGGGASSYNEQFF TGTGCCAGCAGCGGCGGGGGGGCGAGCTCCTACAATGAGCAGTTCTTC
TRBJ2-7 - 11 TRBV5-5 TRBD1 CASSLDRGQYF TGTGCCAGCAGCTTGGACAGGGGGCAGTACTTC
TRBJ1-1 - 15 TRBV19 - CASSIVPDSNTEAFF TGTGCCAGTAGTATTGTTCCTGACTCGAACACTGAAGCTTTCTTT
TRBJ2-3 - 15 TRBV7-2 TRBD2 CASSLWRETSDTQYF TGTGCCAGCAGCTTATGGCGGGAGACCTCAGATACGCAGTATTTT
TRBJ1-3 - 14 TRBV3-1/TRBV3-2 - CASGDDPSGNTIYF TGTGCCAGCGGAGACGATCCCTCTGGAAACACCATATATTTT
TRBJ1-2 once 13 TRBV6-1 - CASSDQGLSGYTF TGTGCCAGCAGTGACCAGGGACTAAGTGGCTACACCTTC
TRBJ2-7 - 11 TRBV28 - CASSTSGTHRF TGTGCCAGCAGCACTTCAGGCACACATCGTTTC
TRBJ2-5 - 12 TRBV29-1 TRBD1 CSALTGGETQYF TGCAGCGCCCTGACAGGGGGCGAGACCCAGTACTTC
TRBJ1-2 few 15 TRBV6-6 TRBD1 CASSRRQGVDYGYTF TGTGCCAGCAGTCGCAGACAGGGAGTCGACTATGGCTACACCTTC
TRBJ1-5 - 14 TRBV30 - CAWSVSSPNQPQHF TGTGCCTGGAGTGTATCGTCCCCCAATCAGCCCCAGCATTTT
TRBJ1-5 - 16 TRBV7-8 - CASSLDPAISNQPQHF TGTGCCAGCAGCTTAGACCCAGCGATCAGCAATCAGCCCCAGCATTTT
TRBJ2-3 - 14 TRBV7-9 - CASSFGDARDTQYF TGTGCCAGCAGCTTCGGGGATGCGAGGGATACGCAGTATTTT
TRBJ1-1 - 14 TRBV4-1 - CASSAGVLNTEAFF TGCGCCAGCAGCGCAGGGGTGTTGAACACTGAAGCTTTCTTT
TRBJ2-2 few 17 TRBV27 TRBD1 CASSLDRDRDPTGELFF TGTGCCAGCAGTCTAGACCGGGACAGGGATCCCACCGGGGAGCTGTTTTTT
TRBJ2-7 - 15 TRBV5-1 TRBD2 CASSQREGLIYEQYF TGCGCCAGCAGCCAGCGGGAGGGCCTTATTTACGAGCAGTACTTC
TRBJ2-1 - 17 TRBV7-9 - CASSLSLGQGSYNEQFF TGTGCCAGCAGCTTATCACTTGGGCAGGGCTCCTACAATGAGCAGTTCTTC
TRBJ2-4 - 19 TRBV6-2/TRBV6-3 TRBD1 CASSYSGTGSFLAKNIQYF TGTGCCAGCAGTTACTCTGGGACAGGTAGCTTTCTAGCCAAAAACATTCAGTACTTC
TRBJ2-3 - 12 TRBV30 - CAWSVTADTQYF TGTGCCTGGAGTGTAACGGCAGATACGCAGTATTTT
TRBJ2-5 - 17 TRBV5-6 TRBD2 CASSSKGSGTLEETQYF TGTGCCAGCAGCTCAAAGGGGAGCGGGACTCTGGAAGAGACCCAGTACTTC
TRBJ2-1 - 13 TRBV9 - CASSLAAYNEQFF TGTGCCAGCAGCCTCGCAGCCTACAATGAGCAGTTCTTC
TRBJ2-4 - 11 TRBV19 - CASSGSNIQYF TGTGCCTCATCCGGTTCAAACATTCAGTACTTC
TRBJ2-3 once 16 TRBV27 TRBD1 CASSLYPQGATDTQYF TGTGCCAGCAGTTTATATCCGCAGGGGGCCACAGATACGCAGTATTTT
TRBJ2-3 - 14 TRBV30 TRBD2 CAWAGLAFTDTQYF TGTGCCTGGGCCGGACTAGCCTTCACAGATACGCAGTATTTT
TRBJ2-1 - 14 TRBV24-1 TRBD2 CAISSGRAVNEQFF TGTGCCATAAGCAGCGGGAGGGCCGTCAATGAGCAGTTCTTC
TRBJ2-5 - 16 TRBV19 - CASSVGLPAPGETQYF TGTGCCAGTAGTGTAGGGCTGCCGGCCCCCGGGGAGACCCAGTACTTC
TRBJ1-3 - 14 TRBV29-1 - CSVVEQSSGNTIYF TGCAGCGTTGTGGAGCAAAGCTCTGGAAACACCATATATTTT
TRBJ1-4 - 16 TRBV15 TRBD1 CATSRPPGQGVEKLFF TGTGCCACCAGCAGACCTCCGGGACAGGGGGTGGAAAAACTGTTTTTT
TRBJ2-7 - 14 TRBV6-5 - CASSYERWAYEQYF TGTGCCAGCAGTTACGAGCGGTGGGCCTACGAGCAGTACTTC
TRBJ2-2 - 16 TRBV3-1/TRBV3-2 - CASSLVRGLDTGELFF TGTGCCAGCAGCTTAGTAAGGGGATTGGACACCGGGGAGCTGTTTTTT
TRBJ1-4 - 17 TRBV7-2 - CASSRRFLSATNEKLFF TGTGCCAGCAGCCGTCGTTTTTTGAGTGCAACTAATGAAAAACTGTTTTTT
TRBJ1-2 - 15 TRBV6-5 TRBD1 CASSYSRTGKSSYTF TGTGCCAGCAGTTACTCGAGGACAGGAAAATCCAGCTACACCTTC
TRBJ1-4 - 15 TRBV10-3 TRBD1 CAISETGTANEKLFF TGTGCCATCAGTGAAACCGGGACAGCGAATGAAAAACTGTTTTTT